A single sample gave rise to the 21 T cell receptor beta chains below, sequenced in a study of TIL therapy for anti-PD-1-resistant metastatic lung cancer. Time point in this sample: pre-treatment sample, taken before nivolumab and TIL therapy. The libraries were made with immunoSEQ v3. Produced via immunoSEQ multiplex PCR; TCRdb's table is partial and in-frame only. This table has some 37,000 clones, 73% appearing once. The specimen comprised blood, sampled at baseline. The receptors here all came from a person aged 30 to 80 with non-small cell lung cancer.

This chain uses TRBV30 with TRBJ2-1; D unclear. The CDR3 covers 11 residues. Per the germline V gene, CDR1 is GTSNPN and CDR2 is SVGIG (reference sequence). V lost 2 bases and J lost 6, with 5 bases in between. The CDR3 loop is CAWSLGNEQFF. CDR3 DNA sequence: TGTGCCTGGAGTCTCGGCAATGAGCAGTTCTTC. Variable domain in full (rest from reference TRBV30 and TRBJ2-1): SQTIHQWPATLVQPVGSPLSLECTVEGTSNPNLYWYRQAAGRGLQLLFYSVGIGQISSEVPQNLSASRPQDRQFILSSKKLLLSDSGFYLCAWSLGNEQFFGPGTRLTVL.

The genes are TRBV7-3 and TRBJ2-1; TRBD1 matches at 9 bases. V was pared by 5 bases and J by 2 bases, with 7 bases of the junction left unmatched. The germline gives CDR1 SGHTA, CDR2 FQGTGA. The CDR3 has 16 amino acids. In DNA, the CDR3 is TGTGCCAGCAGCCTATTAGGACAGGGGACCTACAATGAGCAGTTCTTC. Its translation is CASSLLGQGTYNEQFF. Together with reference TRBV7-3 and TRBJ2-1, the CDR3 gives the full variable domain: GAGVSQTPSNKVTEKGKYVELRCDPISGHTALYWYRQSLGQGPEFLIYFQGTGAADDSGLPNDRFFAVRPEGSVSTLKIQRTERGDSAVYLCASSLLGQGTYNEQFFGPGTRLTVL.

V and J are TRBV7-9 and TRBJ2-7; D is ambiguous. The CDR3 extends over 11 amino acids. Trimming shortened V by 5 bases and J by 0 bases, and 2 bases separated the two germline ends. Germline V gene data show CDR1 as SEHNR and CDR2 as FQNEAQ (reference sequence). CDR3 sequence reads: CASSNSYEQYF. The CDR3 coding sequence is TGTGCCAGCAGCAACTCCTACGAGCAGTACTTC.

As concerns this clone: The limits of the CDR3 on the DNA are not certain, so only TCRdb's listed CDR3 is given. CDR3: CASSVAEGTRGTF. The genes are TRBV9 and TRBJ1-2. Both ends counted, the CDR3 spans 13 residues. Germline values: CDR1 SGDLS, CDR2 YYNGEE.

This clone has just one count. V and J are TRBV2 and TRBJ2-7; TRBD2 agrees at 13 bases. This CDR3 comprises 15 residues. V shed 8 bases and J 7 bases; nucleotides not matched to a gene: 11. The germline V gene has CDR1 SNHLY and CDR2 FYNNEI. CDR3 sequence: CASGLAGAPRREQYF. The CDR3 DNA follows: TGTGCCAGCGGACTAGCGGGGGCCCCAAGGAGGGAGCAGTACTTC. The variable domain in full, completed from reference TRBV2 and TRBJ2-7, reads EPEVTQTPSHQVTQMGQEVILRCVPISNHLYFYWYRQILGQKVEFLVSFYNNEISEKSEIFDDQFSVERPDGSNFTLKIRSTKLEDSAMYFCASGLAGAPRREQYFGPGTRLTVT.

This chain uses TRBV11-1 with TRBJ2-7; D might be TRBD1 (6 bases). Per the germline V gene, CDR1 is SGHAT and CDR2 is FQDESV (reference sequence). This CDR3 has 15 amino acids. V lost 1 base and J 0 bases, leaving 10 bases between the germline ends. In DNA form, the CDR3 reads TGTGCCAGCAGCTTAGGGACAGCAAGCTCCTACGAGCAGTACTTC. Translation: CASSLGTASSYEQYF.

This chain connects TRBV27 to TRBJ2-3; either TRBD1 or TRBD2 may supply D (5 bases each). Trimming took 3 bases from V and 1 from J, leaving 14 bases between them. The CDR3 contains 16 residues. Per germline, CDR1 MNHEY and CDR2 SMNVEV (reference sequence). The CDR3 reads CASSFLPGPRTDTQYF. In nucleotides, the CDR3 is TGTGCCAGCAGTTTCTTACCGGGACCCCGCACAGATACGCAGTATTTT.

The CDR3 region is CASSQDPEGSGETQYF. The CDR3, as DNA: TGTGCCAGCAGCCAAGATCCGGAGGGCAGCGGGGAGACCCAGTACTTC. This chain joins TRBV4-2 and TRBJ2-5, with D possibly being TRBD2 (6 bases). V was trimmed by 0 bases and J by 5 bases, leaving 16 bases between them. CDR1 LGHNA and CDR2 YNFKEQ come from the germline V gene. The CDR3 covers 16 residues.

J is TRBJ2-3 and V is TRBV19; D unclear. This CDR3 comprises 13 residues. Germline V gene sequence: CDR1 LNHDA, CDR2 SQIVND (reference sequence). V lost 3 bases to trimming and J lost 2 bases, with 6 bases between them. The CDR3 region is CASSISPTDTQYF. CDR3 nucleotide sequence: TGTGCCAGTAGTATCTCCCCCACAGATACGCAGTATTTT.

The chain employs TRBV7-3 and TRBJ2-6; a weak D match, TRBD2 (5 bases). The germline V gene has CDR1 SGHTA and CDR2 FQGTGA. The CDR3 has 14 amino acids. Trimming cost V 8 bases and J 3 bases, with 11 bases left between them. This CDR3 is CASSEVYGANVLTF. The CDR3, as DNA: TGTGCCAGCTCGGAGGTTTATGGGGCCAACGTCCTGACTTTC.

The chain carries TRBV28 and TRBJ2-7; TRBD2 aligns across 10 bases. CDR3 length equals 14 residues. The V and J ends lost 6 bases and 9 bases, in that order; junction bases with no gene match: 11. Germline CDR1 reads MDHEN; CDR2 reads SYDVKM. The CDR3 nucleotides are TGTGCCAGCAGAGAGGAGCGGGAGGGTCGCCGGCAGTACTTC. It yields the protein CASREEREGRRQYF.

The rearrangement links TRBV19 to TRBJ1-5; D unclear. The germline V gene has CDR1 LNHDA and CDR2 SQIVND (reference sequence). V lost 3 bases and J 11 bases, leaving 11 bases between the germline ends. This CDR3 is built from 12 residues. The CDR3 protein is CASSMPLVAQHF. In DNA, the CDR3 is TGTGCCAGTAGTATGCCGCTTGTGGCCCAGCATTTT. The full variable domain, its missing parts supplied by reference TRBV19 and TRBJ1-5, is DGGITQSPKYLFRKEGQNVTLSCEQNLNHDAMYWYRQDPGQGLRLIYYSQIVNDFQKGDIAEGYSVSREKKESFPLTVTSAQKNPTAFYLCASSMPLVAQHFGDGTRLSIL.

The V call is TRBV14, the J call TRBJ2-5, with D possibly TRBD2 on 6 matching bases. CDR1 and CDR2 from the germline V gene are SGHDN and FVKESK. This CDR3 has 14 amino acids. V lost 8 bases to trimming and J lost 5 bases, with 18 bases between them. The CDR3 spells CASRGLSPRETQYF. CDR3 DNA sequence: TGTGCCAGCCGGGGACTTTCTCCCCGGGAGACCCAGTACTTC. Based on the CDR3 plus reference TRBV14 and TRBJ2-5, the full variable domain is EAGVTQFPSHSVIEKGQTVTLRCDPISGHDNLYWYRRVMGKEIKFLLHFVKESKQDESGMPNNRFLAERTGGTYSTLKVQPAELEDSGVYFCASRGLSPRETQYFGPGTRLLVL.

This chain uses TRBV6-6 with TRBJ1-5; D uncertain. The CDR3 contains 11 residues. Germline lookup yields CDR1 MNHNY and CDR2 SVGAGI (reference sequence). V lost 5 bases, J lost 4 bases, and 3 bases lay in between. The CDR3 bases are TGTGCCAGCAGTGAAAATCAGCCCCAGCATTTT. It codes for CASSENQPQHF.

This clone was picked up one time. The gene calls are TRBV10-2 and TRBJ2-7; TRBD2 agrees at 13 bases. This CDR3 has 14 residues. V was pared by 4 bases and J by 6 bases, with 3 bases of the junction left unmatched. Germline-derived CDR1 and CDR2 are WSHSY and SAAADI. CDR3 nucleotide sequence: TGCGCCAGCAGTGGGACTAGCGGGAGTGGCGAGCAGTACTTC. As protein: CASSGTSGSGEQYF.

The chain links TRBV9 to TRBJ1-3; weak D call: TRBD1 (5 bases). Trimming took 4 bases from V and 3 from J, leaving 14 bases between them. Germline CDR1 SGDLS, CDR2 YYNGEE. There are 15 residues in the CDR3. The CDR3 DNA follows: TGTGCCAGCAGCATAACCCAGGGAAGTGGAAACACCATATATTTT. This codes for CASSITQGSGNTIYF.

The chain has TRBV5-1 and TRBJ2-5, with D perhaps matching TRBD1 (6 bases). The germline gives CDR1 SGHRS, CDR2 YFSETQ. The CDR3 extends over 17 amino acids. V was clipped by 2 bases and J by 4 bases, with 21 bases between them. The CDR3 protein is CASSLPQGSARGETQYF. Here the CDR3 DNA reads TGCGCCAGCAGCTTACCACAGGGAAGTGCCCGTGGAGAGACCCAGTACTTC.

This clone was detected once. This chain connects TRBV19 to TRBJ1-2, with 9 bases that match TRBD1. Germline CDR1 is LNHDA and CDR2 is SQIVND (reference sequence). The J segment lost 5 bases and the V segment lost 5 bases, leaving 3 bases of the junction unmatched. The CDR3 totals 13 residues. CDR3 residues: CASSPGQGYGYTF. CDR3 in DNA: TGTGCCAGTAGTCCTGGACAGGGGTATGGCTACACCTTC.

The rearrangement joins TRBV19 to TRBJ1-2, with a possible D match to TRBD1 (6 bases). The CDR3 has 13 amino acids. The V end was cut by 4 bases, the J end by 4 bases, with 10 bases between. Germline values: CDR1 LNHDA, CDR2 SQIVND (reference sequence). For the CDR3, the DNA is TGTGCCAGTAGTACCAGGGGCGGCTATGGCTACACCTTC. Its translation is CASSTRGGYGYTF.

This chain links TRBV6-5 with TRBJ1-1; D gene uncertain. Germline CDR1 reads MNHEY; CDR2 reads SVGAGI. The CDR3 loop spans 15 amino acids. With 0 bases removed from V and 1 base from J, the gap between germline ends came to 9 bases. The DNA for the CDR3 is TGTGCCAGCAGTTACTCGTCCTGGTCGAACACTGAAGCTTTCTTT. It is translated as CASSYSSWSNTEAFF.

The genes are TRBV5-1 and TRBJ2-4, with D perhaps assigned TRBD1 or TRBD2 (5 bases each). The CDR3 runs 16 residues. With 6 bases removed from V and 1 base from J, the gap between germline ends came to 17 bases. CDR1 SGHRS and CDR2 YFSETQ come from the germline V gene. The DNA of the CDR3 is TGCGCCAGCAACCAGGGACGGCTCGGGGCCAAAAACATTCAGTACTTC. This gives the protein CASNQGRLGAKNIQYF.